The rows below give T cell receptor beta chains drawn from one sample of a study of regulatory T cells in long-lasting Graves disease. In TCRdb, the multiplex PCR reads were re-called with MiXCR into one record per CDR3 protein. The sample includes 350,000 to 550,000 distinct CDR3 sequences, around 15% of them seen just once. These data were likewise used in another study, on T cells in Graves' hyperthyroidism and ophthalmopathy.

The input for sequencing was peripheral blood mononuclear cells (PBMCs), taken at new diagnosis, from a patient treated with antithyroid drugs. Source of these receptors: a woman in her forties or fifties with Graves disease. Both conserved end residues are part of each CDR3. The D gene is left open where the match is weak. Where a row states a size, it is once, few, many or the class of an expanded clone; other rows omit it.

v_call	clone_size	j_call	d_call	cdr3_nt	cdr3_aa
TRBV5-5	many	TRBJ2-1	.	TGTGCCAGCAGCACCGATATGACCTACAATGAGCAGTTCTTC	CASSTDMTYNEQFF
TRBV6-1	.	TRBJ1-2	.	TGTGCCAGCGGTCCACGAAAAGAGAAATATGGCTACACCTTC	CASGPRKEKYGYTF
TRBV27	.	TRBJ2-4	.	TGTGCCAGCAGGGCGGTTCTAGCCAAAAACATTCAGTACTTC	CASRAVLAKNIQYF
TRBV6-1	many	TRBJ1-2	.	TGTGCCAGCAGCCCCCCCTTCGGGCGGGCTGGCTACACCTTC	CASSPPFGRAGYTF
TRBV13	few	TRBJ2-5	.	TGCGCCAGCGCGACTAGGGCCCCCCAAGAGACCCAGTACTTC	CASATRAPQETQYF
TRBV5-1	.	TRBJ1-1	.	TGCGCCAGCAGCTTGGGAGTGGGCGCGAACACTGAAGCTTTCTTT	CASSLGVGANTEAFF
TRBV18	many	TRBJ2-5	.	TGTGCCAGCTCAGTGACAGTTTCGGAGACCCAGTACTTC	CASSVTVSETQYF
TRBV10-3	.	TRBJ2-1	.	TGTGCCATCAGTGGCTCCGGACTGGGCAATGAGCAGTTCTTC	CAISGSGLGNEQFF
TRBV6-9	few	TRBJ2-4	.	TGTGCCAGCAGTTCCGCGACAGGAAACATTCAGTACTTC	CASSSATGNIQYF
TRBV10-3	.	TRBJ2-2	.	TGTGCCATCAGTGCCTTGGGGAACACCGGGGAGCTGTTTTTT	CAISALGNTGELFF
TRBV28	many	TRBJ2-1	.	TGTGCCATCCCCTGGCCACCAAAACACAATGAGCAGTTCTTC	CAIPWPPKHNEQFF
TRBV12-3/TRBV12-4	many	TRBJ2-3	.	TGTGCCAGCAATAGAGGCGGCCTAGGGCCAGATACGCAGTATTTT	CASNRGGLGPDTQYF
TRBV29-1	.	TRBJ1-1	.	TGCAGCGTTGCAGCCAGGTTGAACACTGAAGCTTTCTTT	CSVAARLNTEAFF
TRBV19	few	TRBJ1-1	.	TGTGCCAGTAGCACAGGGTTTTCCACTGAAGCTTTCTTT	CASSTGFSTEAFF
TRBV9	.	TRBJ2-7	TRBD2	TGTGCCAGCAGCGTAGGTTGGGGGGGCTACGAGCAGTACTTC	CASSVGWGGYEQYF
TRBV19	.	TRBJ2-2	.	TGTGCTACTCTGGGGTGGGGGGACGTCTTCACCGGGGAGCTGTTTTTT	CATLGWGDVFTGELFF
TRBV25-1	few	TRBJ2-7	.	TGTGCCAGCAGTGAAGACGGACGGGCCAGGAACTACGAGCAGTACTTC	CASSEDGRARNYEQYF
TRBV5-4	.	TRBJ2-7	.	TGTGCCAGCAGCTTGGCCATTATGGGGAGCACACCCTACGAGCAGTACTTC	CASSLAIMGSTPYEQYF
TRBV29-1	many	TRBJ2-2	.	TGCAGCGTTGAAGAAGGTCCCGGGGAGCTGTTTTTT	CSVEEGPGELFF
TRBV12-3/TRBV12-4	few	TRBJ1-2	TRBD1	TGTGCCAGCAGTTTAACGGGGGGGACAGGCTATGGCTACACCTTC	CASSLTGGTGYGYTF
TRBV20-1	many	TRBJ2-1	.	TGCAGTGCTAGAGGGACACAAGCCTACAATGAGCAGTTCTTC	CSARGTQAYNEQFF
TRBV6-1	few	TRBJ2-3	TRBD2	TGTGCCAGCAGGCCGGGGACTAGCGGAGGGGATACGCAGTATTTT	CASRPGTSGGDTQYF
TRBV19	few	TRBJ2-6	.	TGTGCCAGTAAGTTCAGCTCTGGGGCCAACGTCCTGACTTTC	CASKFSSGANVLTF
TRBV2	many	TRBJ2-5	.	TGTGCCAGCAGTGCAGGTTACCAAGAGACCCAGTACTTC	CASSAGYQETQYF